The rows below give T cell receptor beta chains drawn from one sample of a study of cytotoxic CD8 clonotypes in ibrutinib-treated CLL. Method: immunoSEQ multiplex PCR; TCRdb's copy keeps in-frame clones and lacks some. In the table there are about 300,000 clones, roughly four fifths of which are singletons. Sample: PBMCs, taken at disease progression, from a patient treated with ibrutinib. These receptors were taken from a human donor with chronic lymphocytic leukemia. Each CDR3 is given with its conserved first and last residue. The D gene is left open where the match is weak. A clone size is listed for some rows: how often the clone was seen (once, few, many), or a class if it is expanded.

j_gene: TRBJ2-5
abundance: .
d_gene: TRBD2
v_gene: TRBV4-1
CDR3nt: TGCGCCAGCAGCCAACTAGCGGGGGGGCTCTTACAAGAGACCCAGTACTTC
CDR3aa: CASSQLAGGLLQETQYF

j_gene: TRBJ2-5
abundance: .
d_gene: TRBD1
v_gene: TRBV27
CDR3nt: TGTGCCAGCACCAACCGGGACAGGGGGCGTGAGGAGACCCAGTACTTC
CDR3aa: CASTNRDRGREETQYF

j_gene: TRBJ2-5
abundance: .
d_gene: .
v_gene: TRBV7-2
CDR3nt: TGTGCCAGCAGCCAGCCTGCACAGTTCGGGTCGGCCCAGTACTTC
CDR3aa: CASSQPAQFGSAQYF

j_gene: TRBJ2-3
abundance: .
d_gene: .
v_gene: TRBV27
CDR3nt: TGTGCCAGCAGCCGCCGGGATGCGTGGGATACGCAGTATTTT
CDR3aa: CASSRRDAWDTQYF

j_gene: TRBJ1-6
abundance: few
d_gene: TRBD1
v_gene: TRBV6-5
CDR3nt: TGTGCCAGCAGCCCGGACAGGGTTTCACCCCTCCACTTT
CDR3aa: CASSPDRVSPLHF

j_gene: TRBJ1-5
abundance: .
d_gene: .
v_gene: TRBV5-1
CDR3nt: TGCGCCAGCAGCTTGGAATTCAATCAGCCCCAGCATTTT
CDR3aa: CASSLEFNQPQHF

j_gene: TRBJ2-1
abundance: .
d_gene: TRBD2
v_gene: TRBV28
CDR3nt: TGTGCCAGCAGTTCCCCCTGGGGGGGAGTGGGATATGAGCAGTTCTTC
CDR3aa: CASSSPWGGVGYEQFF

j_gene: TRBJ2-7
abundance: .
d_gene: TRBD2
v_gene: TRBV7-8
CDR3nt: TGTGCCAGCAGCCATAGCGGGAGTAGACCGGTTTACTACGAGCAGTACTTC
CDR3aa: CASSHSGSRPVYYEQYF

j_gene: TRBJ2-2
abundance: .
d_gene: .
v_gene: TRBV18
CDR3nt: TGTGCCAGCTCACCCGACAAGAACACCGGGGAGCTGTTTTTT
CDR3aa: CASSPDKNTGELFF

j_gene: TRBJ1-5
abundance: .
d_gene: .
v_gene: TRBV4-1
CDR3nt: TGCGCCAGCAGCCAAGATAAGGCGGGGGGGCAGCCCCAGCATTTT
CDR3aa: CASSQDKAGGQPQHF

j_gene: TRBJ2-7
abundance: .
d_gene: TRBD1
v_gene: TRBV7-9
CDR3nt: TGTGCCAGCAGCCCAGGACAGGGGGGGTACGAGCAGTACTTC
CDR3aa: CASSPGQGGYEQYF

j_gene: TRBJ2-7
abundance: few
d_gene: .
v_gene: TRBV29-1
CDR3nt: TGCAGCGGGGGGGACGGTTCCTACGAGCAGTACTTC
CDR3aa: CSGGDGSYEQYF

j_gene: TRBJ2-7
abundance: .
d_gene: .
v_gene: TRBV10-3
CDR3nt: TGTGCCATCAGTGAGAGGCAGGGGTACTCCTACGAGCAGTACTTC
CDR3aa: CAISERQGYSYEQYF

j_gene: TRBJ2-7
abundance: .
d_gene: .
v_gene: TRBV10-1
CDR3nt: TGCGCCAGCAGACTAGGCTACGAGCAGTACTTC
CDR3aa: CASRLGYEQYF

j_gene: TRBJ2-7
abundance: .
d_gene: TRBD2
v_gene: TRBV2
CDR3nt: TGTGCCAGCAACCAGAGGGCGGGGGGGAGGTACGAGCAGTACTTC
CDR3aa: CASNQRAGGRYEQYF

j_gene: TRBJ2-3
abundance: .
d_gene: .
v_gene: TRBV6-6
CDR3nt: TGTGCCAGCAGCAGACTAGTCCCCTACCTCACAGATACGCAGTATTTT
CDR3aa: CASSRLVPYLTDTQYF

j_gene: TRBJ2-1
abundance: once
d_gene: TRBD1
v_gene: TRBV29-1
CDR3nt: TGCAGCGTTGTCTCGGGACAGGGGGCGGGCGAGCAGTTCTTC
CDR3aa: CSVVSGQGAGEQFF

j_gene: TRBJ2-6
abundance: .
d_gene: TRBD1
v_gene: TRBV7-3
CDR3nt: TGTGCCAGCTCTCGGGACAGGTTTTCTGGGGCCAACGTCCTGACTTTC
CDR3aa: CASSRDRFSGANVLTF

j_gene: TRBJ2-5
abundance: .
d_gene: .
v_gene: TRBV2
CDR3nt: TGTGCCAGCAAGGCTCGGCTAGAAAGAGAGACCCAGTACTTC
CDR3aa: CASKARLERETQYF

j_gene: TRBJ2-3
abundance: .
d_gene: .
v_gene: TRBV6-5
CDR3nt: TGTGCCAGCAGCCAAGACTTAAATACGCAGTATTTT
CDR3aa: CASSQDLNTQYF

j_gene: TRBJ2-2
abundance: .
d_gene: .
v_gene: TRBV14
CDR3nt: TGTGCCAGCAGCCTGGAAAGGTACACCGGGGAGCTGTTTTTT
CDR3aa: CASSLERYTGELFF

j_gene: TRBJ2-7
abundance: .
d_gene: TRBD2
v_gene: TRBV10-3
CDR3nt: TGTGCCATCAGCTCGGGGGGGGGCCCCTACGAGCAGTACTTC
CDR3aa: CAISSGGGPYEQYF

j_gene: TRBJ2-2
abundance: .
d_gene: .
v_gene: TRBV11-3
CDR3nt: TGTGCCAGCAGCACCCGATACACCGGGGAGCTGTTTTTT
CDR3aa: CASSTRYTGELFF

j_gene: TRBJ2-7
abundance: .
d_gene: .
v_gene: TRBV5-6
CDR3nt: TGTGCCAGCAGCTTGGCCCCGCAGTCCTACGAGCAGTACTTC
CDR3aa: CASSLAPQSYEQYF

j_gene: TRBJ1-3
abundance: .
d_gene: .
v_gene: TRBV5-6
CDR3nt: TGTGCCAGCAGCTTGGCTGGAAACACCATATATTTT
CDR3aa: CASSLAGNTIYF

j_gene: TRBJ2-7
abundance: few
d_gene: TRBD1
v_gene: TRBV9
CDR3nt: TGTGCCAGCAGCGTGGGACAGGGTTTTTACGAGCAGTACTTC
CDR3aa: CASSVGQGFYEQYF

j_gene: TRBJ2-1
abundance: .
d_gene: .
v_gene: TRBV7-9
CDR3nt: TGTGCCAGCAGCTTGTTACCCTCCTACAATGAGCAGTTCTTC
CDR3aa: CASSLLPSYNEQFF

j_gene: TRBJ2-4
abundance: .
d_gene: TRBD2
v_gene: TRBV5-1
CDR3nt: TGCGCCAGCACCCCGGGGGGGGTGAACATTCAGTACTTC
CDR3aa: CASTPGGVNIQYF

j_gene: TRBJ2-1
abundance: .
d_gene: TRBD1
v_gene: TRBV5-6
CDR3nt: TGTGCCAGCAGCACGCTCGGACAGGGGCCCTACAATGAGCAGTTCTTC
CDR3aa: CASSTLGQGPYNEQFF

j_gene: TRBJ2-7
abundance: .
d_gene: .
v_gene: TRBV15
CDR3nt: TGTGCCACCAGCAGAGAAAGCGGGCAGGTAGGCGAGCAGTACTTC
CDR3aa: CATSRESGQVGEQYF

j_gene: TRBJ2-3
abundance: .
d_gene: TRBD2
v_gene: TRBV28
CDR3nt: TGTGCCAGCAGAGGGAATTCCCTAGCGGCCAGCACAGATACGCAGTATTTT
CDR3aa: CASRGNSLAASTDTQYF

j_gene: TRBJ2-1
abundance: .
d_gene: TRBD2
v_gene: TRBV5-4
CDR3nt: TGTGCCAGCCCCCTAGCGGGGGGGCAAGGTGAGCAGTTCTTC
CDR3aa: CASPLAGGQGEQFF

j_gene: TRBJ2-4
abundance: .
d_gene: .
v_gene: TRBV2
CDR3nt: TGTGCCAGCAGTGACTTCGGGTTAGCCAAAAACATTCAGTACTTC
CDR3aa: CASSDFGLAKNIQYF